The rows below give T cell receptor beta chains drawn from one sample of a study of blood T cell repertoires in COVID-19. Generated by immunoSEQ multiplex PCR, the TCRdb table keeps only in-frame clones and is missing some. In the table there are around 130,000 clones, around 80% of which are singletons. The source material was PBMCs or T cells enriched from blood (not recorded which). Receptors originate from a man aged 35 to 55 with acute COVID-19. Both conserved end residues are part of each CDR3. The order of the fields is J gene, clone size, V gene, D gene, CDR3 protein, CDR3 DNA. The D gene is left open where the match is weak. Some rows mark clone size as missing; the rest say once, few, many or name a class of expanded clone.

>TRBJ2-1|.|TRBV5-1|TRBD2
CASSLLLAGGPNEQFF
TGCGCCAGCAGCTTACTACTAGCGGGGGGGCCCAATGAGCAGTTCTTC
>TRBJ2-7|.|TRBV12-3/TRBV12-4|TRBD1
CASSGGQREQYF
TGTGCCAGCAGTGGGGGACAGAGGGAGCAGTACTTC
>TRBJ1-6|.|TRBV6-5|.
CASRDIMNSPLHF
TGTGCCAGCCGGGACATTATGAATTCACCCCTCCACTTT
>TRBJ2-1|.|TRBV18|.
CASSPTQSGDNEQFF
TGTGCCAGCTCACCAACACAGTCCGGGGACAATGAGCAGTTCTTC
>TRBJ2-7|.|TRBV6-1|TRBD1
CASSEGQGLHYEQYF
TGTGCCAGCAGTGAAGGACAGGGGCTCCACTACGAGCAGTACTTC
>TRBJ2-7|.|TRBV5-1|TRBD1
CASSSTGAYEQYF
TGCGCCAGCAGCTCTACAGGGGCTTACGAGCAGTACTTC
>TRBJ1-1|.|TRBV6-5|TRBD1
CASSYRWTGDTEAFF
TGTGCCAGCAGTTACCGTTGGACAGGGGACACTGAAGCTTTCTTT
>TRBJ1-5|.|TRBV28|TRBD1
CASSGGTGVDQPQHF
TGTGCCAGCAGTGGGGGTACAGGGGTGGATCAGCCCCAGCATTTT
>TRBJ2-3|.|TRBV4-1|.
CASSQEAAPSTDTQYF
TGCGCCAGCAGCCAAGAGGCGGCACCTAGCACAGATACGCAGTATTTT
>TRBJ2-7|.|TRBV7-4|.
CASRFLDLFYEQYF
TGTGCCAGCAGATTCCTCGACTTGTTTTACGAGCAGTACTTC
>TRBJ1-6|.|TRBV27|TRBD1
CASSQQGAGSPLHF
TGTGCCAGCAGTCAACAGGGGGCTGGTTCACCCCTCCACTTT
>TRBJ2-3|once|TRBV9|.
CASSVIGESTDTQYF
TGTGCCAGCAGCGTAATCGGAGAAAGCACAGATACGCAGTATTTT
>TRBJ1-1|.|TRBV18|TRBD1
CASSPPDRATEAFF
TGTGCCAGCTCACCACCCGACAGGGCCACTGAAGCTTTCTTT
>TRBJ1-1|.|TRBV7-9|.
CASSLSAAYTEAFF
TGTGCCAGCAGCTTAAGCGCAGCCTACACTGAAGCTTTCTTT
>TRBJ2-6|.|TRBV7-6|.
CASSFYSGANVLTF
TGTGCCAGCAGCTTCTACTCTGGGGCCAACGTCCTGACTTTC
>TRBJ2-2|.|TRBV19|.
CASRRKQGDTGELFF
TGTGCCAGTAGACGGAAACAGGGCGACACCGGGGAGCTGTTTTTT
>TRBJ1-3|.|TRBV9|TRBD1
CASSARTGKDPGNTIYF
TGTGCCAGCAGCGCTCGGACAGGGAAGGATCCTGGAAACACCATATATTTT
>TRBJ2-1|.|TRBV24-1|TRBD2
CAIKGLAGTHEQFF
TGTGCCATAAAGGGGCTAGCGGGAACCCATGAGCAGTTCTTC
>TRBJ1-1|.|TRBV14|.
CASSPRAGGGEAFF
TGTGCCAGCAGCCCCCGGGCGGGGGGGGGTGAAGCTTTCTTT
>TRBJ2-3|.|TRBV7-3|TRBD2
CASSLQAGGNTDTQYF
TGTGCCAGCAGCCTACAAGCGGGAGGGAACACAGATACGCAGTATTTT
>TRBJ1-4|.|TRBV28|.
CASSLGQGGEKLFF
TGTGCCAGCAGTTTAGGGCAGGGAGGGGAAAAACTGTTTTTT
>TRBJ2-2|.|TRBV18|.
CASSPPGGGELFF
TGTGCCAGCTCACCACCTGGAGGCGGGGAGCTGTTTTTT
>TRBJ1-2|.|TRBV6-1|.
CASSDRVFYGYTF
TGTGCCAGCAGTGACCGGGTCTTTTATGGCTACACCTTC
>TRBJ2-3|.|TRBV4-1|TRBD2
CASSQDLGLVSDTQYF
TGCGCCAGCAGCCAAGATTTGGGACTAGTGTCAGATACGCAGTATTTT
>TRBJ2-4|.|TRBV5-8|TRBD1
CASRLQGPGPENIQYF
TGTGCCAGCAGGCTACAGGGGCCCGGTCCAGAAAACATTCAGTACTTC
>TRBJ2-5|.|TRBV5-1|TRBD1
CASSSNRGGETQYF
TGCGCCAGCAGCTCCAACAGGGGTGGGGAGACCCAGTACTTC
>TRBJ2-7|once|TRBV5-6|TRBD1
CASSLMRGHSYEQYF
TGTGCCAGCAGCTTGATGAGGGGGCACTCCTACGAGCAGTACTTC
>TRBJ2-2|.|TRBV6-1|TRBD1
CASSARQGFPNTGELFF
TGTGCCAGCAGTGCCAGACAGGGCTTCCCGAACACCGGGGAGCTGTTTTTT
>TRBJ1-1|.|TRBV9|TRBD1
CASSPSGTGVTEAFF
TGTGCCAGCAGCCCATCCGGGACAGGGGTTACTGAAGCTTTCTTT
>TRBJ2-7|.|TRBV2|TRBD2
CASTRTSGFSYEQYF
TGTGCCAGCACTCGGACTAGCGGGTTCTCCTACGAGCAGTACTTC
>TRBJ2-1|.|TRBV27|TRBD2
CASSYPGLAGGPRYNEQFF
TGTGCCAGCAGCTACCCGGGACTAGCGGGAGGCCCAAGGTACAATGAGCAGTTCTTC
>TRBJ2-1|.|TRBV9|TRBD2
CASSVEASGREQFF
TGTGCCAGCAGCGTAGAGGCTAGCGGGAGGGAGCAGTTCTTC
>TRBJ2-7|.|TRBV19|.
CASSPQRGEQYF
TGTGCCAGTAGTCCACAGCGAGGGGAGCAGTACTTC
>TRBJ2-1|few|TRBV30|TRBD2
CAWKKASGGVNFYNEQFF
TGTGCCTGGAAAAAAGCTAGCGGGGGGGTTAACTTTTACAATGAGCAGTTCTTC
>TRBJ2-1|.|TRBV7-2|TRBD2
CASSLIPGAGVYNEQFF
TGTGCCAGCAGCTTAATTCCGGGAGCGGGGGTTTACAATGAGCAGTTCTTC
>TRBJ2-3|.|TRBV6-6|.
CASARPPEDTQYF
TGTGCCAGCGCGCGGCCGCCGGAGGATACGCAGTATTTT
>TRBJ2-7|.|TRBV2|TRBD2
CASGRRETGEQYF
TGTGCCAGCGGACGGCGGGAGACCGGTGAGCAGTACTTC
>TRBJ2-5|.|TRBV6-4|TRBD2
CASSELADQETQYF
TGTGCCAGCAGTGAACTAGCGGATCAAGAGACCCAGTACTTC
>TRBJ2-5|.|TRBV19|TRBD2
CASRDGTSGSVGETQYF
TGTGCCAGTAGAGACGGGACTAGCGGGAGTGTGGGGGAGACCCAGTACTTC
>TRBJ2-5|.|TRBV6-6|TRBD2
CASSYPGLVETQYF
TGTGCCAGCAGTTACCCTGGACTAGTGGAGACCCAGTACTTC
>TRBJ2-3|once|TRBV6-5|.
CASSTAEGAPDTQYF
TGTGCCAGCAGTACCGCCGAGGGCGCCCCAGATACGCAGTATTTT
>TRBJ1-3|.|TRBV28|.
CASSLPMSGNTIYF
TGTGCCAGCAGCCTACCCATGTCGGGAAACACCATATATTTT
>TRBJ2-1|once|TRBV9|TRBD2
CASSERGFSGGPYNEQFF
TGTGCCAGCAGTGAACGAGGCTTTAGCGGGGGGCCCTACAATGAGCAGTTCTTC
>TRBJ2-7|.|TRBV6-5|.
CASRGETTSLGEQYF
TGTGCCAGCAGGGGAGAGACTACCTCGCTTGGAGAGCAGTACTTC
>TRBJ1-2|.|TRBV5-1|.
CASSLWADNYGYTF
TGCGCCAGCAGCTTGTGGGCCGATAACTATGGCTACACCTTC
>TRBJ2-5|.|TRBV18|.
CASSPSGETQYF
TGTGCCAGCTCTCCCTCAGGGGAGACCCAGTACTTC
>TRBJ2-1|.|TRBV7-2|.
CASSLVGGIRDEQFF
TGTGCCAGCAGCTTAGTGGGGGGAATCAGGGATGAGCAGTTCTTC
>TRBJ2-7|.|TRBV15|.
CATSRGEVGDEQYF
TGTGCCACCAGCAGAGGGGAGGTAGGGGACGAGCAGTACTTC
>TRBJ1-5|.|TRBV7-2|TRBD1
CASSLAQGPNQPQHF
TGTGCCAGCAGCTTAGCACAGGGGCCCAATCAGCCCCAGCATTTT
>TRBJ2-7|once|TRBV19|TRBD2
CASTNPSGGAYEQYF
TGTGCCAGTACCAACCCTAGCGGGGGGGCCTACGAGCAGTACTTC
>TRBJ2-1|.|TRBV28|.
CASSLMRGRVDEQFF
TGTGCCAGCAGTTTGATGAGAGGCAGGGTGGATGAGCAGTTCTTC